This T cell receptor (beta chain) was captured by sequencing in a study of blood T cell repertoires in COVID-19. The germline V gene has CDR1 SGHRS and CDR2 YFSETQ. This CDR3 comprises 15 residues. V lost 3 bases and J lost 1; bases outside the gene matches: 5. TCRdb keeps only in-frame clones here, not all; method: immunoSEQ multiplex PCR. The table has roughly 200,000 clones, about 95% seen once. Seattle's cohort entered during active infection and was followed longitudinally. This clone showed up just once. This sequence originates from a man aged 30 to 39 with COVID-19, enrolled during active disease. The chain is built from TRBV5-1 and TRBJ1-1; 8 bases are shared with TRBD1. Input material: peripheral blood. For the CDR3, the DNA is TGCGCCAGCAGCTGGGACAGGTCCGCGAACACTGAAGCTTTCTTT. It encodes CASSWDRSANTEAFF.